This section outlines one TCR beta chain sequence together with its context. Its antigen remains unidentified. This record comes from a study of cytomegalovirus exposure and HLA in healthy donors. Background on the study: Caucasian-associated ancestry cluster membership applied to 75% to 85% of approximately 400 genotyped donors. General study results and limits: HLA alleles showed associations with some 15,000 TCR beta sequences in a later analysis, at a 0.05 false discovery rate. The authors listed 150 to 200 TCR beta chains as cytomegalovirus-associated. Researchers reported in a later analysis that a missense DCLRE1C variant was tied to TCR beta V- and J-gene trimming.

CDR1 and CDR2 (germline): MRHNA, SNTAGT. V was shortened by 3 bases and J by 1 base, with 6 bases between the two germline ends. The CDR3 length is 14 residues. PCR involved 60 Vbeta and 13 Jbeta primers. Clones were sequenced by immunoSEQ multiplex PCR, and TCRdb holds only the in-frame ones, with some missing. The repertoire holds 110,000 or so clones, with about 80% as singletons. Sequencing was done on a sample of PBMCs. This TCR came from a woman between 25 and 40 years old in good health and CMV-seropositive. The rearrangement uses TRBV6-4 and TRBJ2-2; a possible D gene is TRBD1 (6 bases). The CDR3 DNA follows: TGTGCCAGCAGTGAACAGGGGAACACCGGGGAGCTGTTTTTT. It translates to CASSEQGNTGELFF.